Listed here is a single TCR beta chain. This clone appeared a few times. Its antigen specificity is not known. Base qualities are not provided; no much larger clone lies one nucleotide away. The data are from a study of blood T cell repertoires in COVID-19 (dated by TCRdb to 2020 to 2021). At the level of the whole study: Samples from collaborators originated in the United States, Italy and Spain and spanned both the acute and convalescent phases of COVID-19. The prospective study material was composed of cDNA or gDNA derived from T cells, B-cell-depleted T cells, or PBMCs. The dataset comprised deeply sampled blood TCRbeta repertoires from subjects exposed to, actively infected with, or recovered from COVID-19. The repertoires were made available in a free public database intended to serve as a resource for research on the immune response to SARS-CoV-2. The samples were drawn from two sources: the first 160 participants of the ongoing ImmuneRACE study, and about 1,300 subjects contributed by 6 global collaborators. A de-identified subject ID, COVID-19 status, age in years and sex were almost always included in the sample metadata. Where available, HLA class I and class II types were obtained from metadata supplied by the sample provider rather than from assay-based typing.

The immunoSEQ Assay, a bias-controlled multiplex PCR, was used to amplify TCRbeta CDR3 regions from genomic DNA. As for the authors' bioinformatics: Within the assay, amplification of reference gene primers was used to estimate how many nucleated cells each sample contained. To quantify the absolute abundance of each unique TCRbeta CDR3 rearrangement, sequence reads were collapsed and filtered. For each sample, productive Simpson clonality was calculated by taking the square root of Simpson's diversity index across productive rearrangements. In TCRdb, the immuneACCESS table is reduced to in-frame sequences with V and J assigned. These tables do not hold every clone; where another copy was compared, an unresolved V gene accounts for under half, and the others remain unexplained. D and trimming were read from the DNA, whereas the V and J calls and clone size are those reported in that table. Present in this sample are roughly 38,000 clones, 60% to 85% of which were seen just once. The ten largest account for 8.5% to 9% of the sample.

The full study reports these points: Clinical and demographic metadata were provided uncurated, with the amount varying by source and participant.

CDR1 and CDR2 (SGDLS, YYNGEE) derive from the germline V gene. From V the trimming removes 0 bases and from J it removes 0 bases, while the gene matches leave 10 bases of the junction unaccounted for. CDR3 length: 19 amino acids, cysteine to phenylalanine. The entry retains the CDR3 DNA only, 57 bases that are in frame from base 1. Whole blood was collected in K2EDTA tubes by collaborating institutions according to the institutions' own protocols. Collaborator samples were shipped for TCRbeta analysis as frozen whole blood, isolated PBMCs, or DNA extracted from either sample type. The chain is made from TRBV9 and TRBJ2-1; TRBD2 lines up with 9 middle nucleotides. The sequencing sample was made of peripheral blood. This receptor was obtained from a man between 65 and 80 years old with active or convalescent COVID-19. This receptor carries the CDR3 CASSVGPSGASSSYNEQFF. DNA sequence: TGTGCCAGCAGCGTAGGTCCTAGCGGGGCCTCGAGCTCCTACAATGAGCAGTTCTTC.